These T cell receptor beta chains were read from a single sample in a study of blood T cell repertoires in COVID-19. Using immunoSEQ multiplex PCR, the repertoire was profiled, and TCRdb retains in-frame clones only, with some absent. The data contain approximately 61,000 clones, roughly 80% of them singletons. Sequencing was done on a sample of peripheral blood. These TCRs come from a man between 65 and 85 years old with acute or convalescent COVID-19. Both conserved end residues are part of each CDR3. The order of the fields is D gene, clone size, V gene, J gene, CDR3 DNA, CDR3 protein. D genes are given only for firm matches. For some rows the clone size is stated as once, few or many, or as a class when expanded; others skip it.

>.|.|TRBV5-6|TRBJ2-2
TGTGCCAGCAGCTTGGGACTGGGTAACACCGGGGAGCTGTTTTTT
CASSLGLGNTGELFF
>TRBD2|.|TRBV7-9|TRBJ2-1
TGTGCCAGCAGCTTGGCGGGGGGTAATGAGCAGTTCTTC
CASSLAGGNEQFF
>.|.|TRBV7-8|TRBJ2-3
TGTGCCAGCAGCTCGCGGGGCGGGGTTACAGATACGCAGTATTTT
CASSSRGGVTDTQYF
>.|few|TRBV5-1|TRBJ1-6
TGCGCCAGCAGGTTACAAAGCTCCTATAATTCACCCCTCCACTTT
CASRLQSSYNSPLHF
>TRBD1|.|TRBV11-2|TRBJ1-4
TGTGCCAGCAGCTTAGGCAGAGGGGGCAATGAAAAACTGTTTTTT
CASSLGRGGNEKLFF
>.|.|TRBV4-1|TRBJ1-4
TGCGCCAGCAGCCAAGTTTGGGGGACTGGGGAAAAACTGTTTTTT
CASSQVWGTGEKLFF
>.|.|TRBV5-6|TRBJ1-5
TGTGCCAGCAGCTTTATAATTCTCCCAGGGCCCATCAGCAATCAGCCCCAGCATTTT
CASSFIILPGPISNQPQHF
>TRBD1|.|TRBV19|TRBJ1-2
TGTGCCAGTATGGGCCCCATACCGGGACAGGGAACCTTGGGCTATGGCTACACCTTC
CASMGPIPGQGTLGYGYTF
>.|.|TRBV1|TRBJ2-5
TGCACCAGCAGCCAAGACGGGACAGGGGTTAGGGAGACCCAGTACTTC
CTSSQDGTGVRETQYF
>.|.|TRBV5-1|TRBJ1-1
TGCGCCAGCAGCTTGGCGGGGGGGTACGGTGAAGCTTTCTTT
CASSLAGGYGEAFF
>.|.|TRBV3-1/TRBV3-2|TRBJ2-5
TGTGCCAGCAGCCAAGTCCGGCTAGTTGAGACCCAGTACTTC
CASSQVRLVETQYF
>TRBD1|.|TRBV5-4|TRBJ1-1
TGTGCCAGCAGCGAGGGACAGGCCACGAACACTGAAGCTTTCTTT
CASSEGQATNTEAFF
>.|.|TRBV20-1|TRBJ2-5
TGCAGTGCTAGGGTCGGTGAGACCCAGTACTTC
CSARVGETQYF
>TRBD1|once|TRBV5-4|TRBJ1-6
TGTGCCAGCAGCGCGGACAGGGGGCAGGTTTCACCCCTCCACTTT
CASSADRGQVSPLHF
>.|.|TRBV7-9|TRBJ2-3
TGTGCCAGCAGCTTAGTCGGGTATCCAGATACGCAGTATTTT
CASSLVGYPDTQYF
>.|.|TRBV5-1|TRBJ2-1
TGCGCCAGCAGCTTGGTTGCAGGGGCCTACAATGAGCAGTTCTTC
CASSLVAGAYNEQFF
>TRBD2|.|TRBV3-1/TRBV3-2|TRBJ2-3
TGTGCCAGCAGCCCGCTAGCGGCTAGCACAGATACGCAGTATTTT
CASSPLAASTDTQYF
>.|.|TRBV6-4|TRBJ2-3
TGTGCCAGCAGCTCCATTTGCAGGTCCCATTCTTTTCACACAGATACGCAGTATTTT
CASSSICRSHSFHTDTQYF
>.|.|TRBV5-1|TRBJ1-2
TGCGCCAGCAGCTTGGGGGCAGGGGACGATGGCTACACCTTC
CASSLGAGDDGYTF
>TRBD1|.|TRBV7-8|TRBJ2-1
TGTGCCAGCAGCCGCCGGACAGGGGGCGATGAGCAGTTCTTC
CASSRRTGGDEQFF
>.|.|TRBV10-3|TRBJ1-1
TGTGCCATCACCCCCGGGGGGGGGAGGGAGGCTTTCTTT
CAITPGGGREAFF
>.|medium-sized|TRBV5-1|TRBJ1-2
TGCGCCAGCAGCCTGCGGACAGAAGGTGGCTACACCTTC
CASSLRTEGGYTF
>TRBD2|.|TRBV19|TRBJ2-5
TGTGCCAGTAGTAGTACTAGCGGACAAGAGACCCAGTACTTC
CASSSTSGQETQYF
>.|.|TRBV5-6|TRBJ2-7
TGTGCCAGCAGCTTATATGTGCTAACCCGCACTCGGGGGTACGAGCAGTACTTC
CASSLYVLTRTRGYEQYF
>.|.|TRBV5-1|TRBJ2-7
TGCGCCAGCAGCTTGGTGGGCCTAGCAGGCTACGAGCAGTACTTC
CASSLVGLAGYEQYF
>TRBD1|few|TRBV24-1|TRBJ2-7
TGTGCCACCAGTGATTTTGAGGGACAGGCATACGAGCAGTACTTC
CATSDFEGQAYEQYF
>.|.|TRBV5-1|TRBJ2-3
TGCGCCAGCAGCATAAGACAGAACACAGATACGCAGTATTTT
CASSIRQNTDTQYF
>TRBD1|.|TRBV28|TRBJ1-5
TGTGCCAGCAGCACTTCTAGCGGGGTGGCAGGGGGACAGCCCCAGCATTTT
CASSTSSGVAGGQPQHF
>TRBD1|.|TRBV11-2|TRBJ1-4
TGTGCCAGCAGCCCATGGCCCCAGGGGGTGGCTGAAAAACTGTTTTTT
CASSPWPQGVAEKLFF
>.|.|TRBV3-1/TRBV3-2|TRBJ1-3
TGTGCCAGCAGGCCCAGGAGGGCCTCTGGAAACACCATATATTTT
CASRPRRASGNTIYF
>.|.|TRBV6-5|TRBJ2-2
TGTGCCAGCAGCGGGGGGCCATACACCGGGGAGCTGTTTTTT
CASSGGPYTGELFF
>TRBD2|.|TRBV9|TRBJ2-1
TGTGCCAGCAGCGAAGACTTGGGACTAGCGGATATTAATGAGCAGTTCTTC
CASSEDLGLADINEQFF